These 20 T cell receptor beta chains came from one sample sequenced in a study of blood T cells in healthy people across ages. PCR was performed a second time for 7 to 11 cycles using a sample-barcoded 5' primer and a J-beta primer mix. Via MiXCR, TCRdb re-called the 5' RACE reads, giving one row per CDR3 protein. The sample holds roughly 830,000 distinct CDR3 sequences; around 68% are singletons and the top ten take about 30%. Sequencing was performed on blood. Every receptor here comes from a man aged 25 to 40 in good health.

The V and J genes are TRBV2 and TRBJ2-1; 10 bases match TRBD2. Germline CDR1 and CDR2: SNHLY and FYNNEI. J lost 6 bases, V lost 2 bases, and 4 bases had no gene match. This CDR3 spans 15 amino acids. This chain's CDR3 is CASSEKSSGGNEQFF. The CDR3 DNA is TGTGCCAGCAGTGAAAAGTCTAGCGGGGGCAATGAGCAGTTCTTC. Looking up the rest from reference TRBV2 and TRBJ2-1 gives the full variable domain: EPEVTQTPSHQVTQMGQEVILRCVPISNHLYFYWYRQILGQKVEFLVSFYNNEISEKSEIFDDQFSVERPDGSNFTLKIRSTKLEDSAMYFCASSEKSSGGNEQFFGPGTRLTVL.

This rearrangement joins TRBV5-6 to TRBJ1-2; D is undetermined. With 5 bases removed from V and 8 bases from J, the gap between germline ends came to 10 bases. Germline lookup yields CDR1 SGHDT and CDR2 YYEEEE. CDR3 length: 11 residues. CDR3 region: CASSSRGGYTF. The CDR3 DNA is TGTGCCAGCAGTTCCCGGGGAGGCTACACCTTC.

V is TRBV11-2 and J is TRBJ1-1, with no clear D. This CDR3 has 12 amino acids. The V and J ends lost 4 bases and 0 bases respectively, with 3 bases between them. Germline CDR1 reads SGHAT; CDR2 reads FQNNGV. The CDR3 spells CASSWVNTEAFF. CDR3 coding DNA: TGTGCCAGCAGCTGGGTGAACACTGAAGCTTTCTTT.

This chain's CDR3 is CSARVAGGPGNEQFF. The CDR3 nucleotides are TGCAGTGCTAGAGTAGCGGGGGGGCCAGGGAATGAGCAGTTCTTC. The J gene is TRBJ2-1, the V gene TRBV20-1; 11 bases map to TRBD2. The CDR3 totals 15 residues. Germline V gene lookup returns CDR1 DFQATT and CDR2 SNEGSKA (reference sequence). After removal of 1 base from V and 7 bases from J, the junction contained 6 bases not matched to a gene.

This chain joins TRBV9 and TRBJ2-1, with 10 bases matching TRBD2. This CDR3 comprises 15 residues. The germline V gene encodes CDR1 SGDLS and CDR2 YYNGEE. V lost 0 bases to trimming and J lost 6 bases; unmatched junction nucleotides: 3. The CDR3 nucleotides are TGTGCCAGCAGCGTAGGGACTAGCGGAATCAATGAGCAGTTCTTC. Amino acids: CASSVGTSGINEQFF.

This clonotype was seen a single time. CDR3 in amino acids: CASSLLASGPYNEQFF. CDR3 DNA sequence: TGTGCCAGCAGCTTATTGGCTAGCGGGCCTTACAATGAGCAGTTCTTC. This chain links TRBV7-2 with TRBJ2-7; 8 nucleotides align to TRBD2. The J call may be in error: the DNA end matches TRBJ2-1 better. Germline assignment: CDR1 SGHTA and CDR2 FQGNSA. This CDR3 region has 16 residues.

The gene calls are TRBV3-1 and TRBJ2-4; 8 bases line up with TRBD1. The CDR3 is 12 residues long. The ends lost 9 bases at V and 7 bases at J; junction bases unmatched: 5. Germline assignment: CDR1 LGHDT and CDR2 YNNKEL (reference sequence). CDR3 nucleotide sequence: TGTGCCAGTCGACAGGGGACGAACATTCAGTACTTC. Protein product: CASRQGTNIQYF.

In its sample, this clonotype was seen once. The chain links TRBV6-2 or TRBV6-3 to TRBJ2-7; D tentatively fits TRBD1 or TRBD2 (6 bases each). This CDR3 contains 13 residues. The ends were cut back, 6 bases at V and 3 bases at J, with 12 bases in the middle. CDR1 is MNHEY and CDR2 is SVGEGT in the germline V gene. The CDR3 loop reads CASRQGGIYEQYF. The CDR3 coding sequence is TGTGCCAGCAGACAGGGAGGAATCTACGAGCAGTACTTC.

This rearrangement joins TRBV5-1 to TRBJ2-5; the match to TRBD2 covers 13 bases. With V trimmed by 0 bases and J by 0 bases, 2 bases remained unmatched. The CDR3 is 17 residues long. Germline V gene data show CDR1 as SGHRS and CDR2 as YFSETQ. CDR3 amino acids: CASSLGTSGGHQETQYF. Written as DNA, the CDR3 is TGCGCCAGCAGCTTGGGGACTAGCGGGGGCCACCAAGAGACCCAGTACTTC.

The chain recombines TRBV6-2 or TRBV6-3 with TRBJ2-1; D is perhaps TRBD1 (6 bases). The CDR3 is made up of 15 amino acids. Germline CDR1 and CDR2: MNHEY and SVGEGT. V was cut by 4 bases and J by 4 bases, with 14 bases left in between. CDR3 residues: CASSSTQGIYNEQFF. CDR3 sequence (DNA): TGTGCCAGCAGTTCAACTCAGGGGATATACAATGAGCAGTTCTTC.

The table lists this clonotype with a count of one. V and J are TRBV11-2 and TRBJ1-4; D perhaps matches TRBD1 (5 bases). Trimming left V 5 bases short and J 8 bases short, with 18 bases between. The CDR3 extends over 15 amino acids. The germline gives CDR1 SGHAT, CDR2 FQNNGV. The CDR3, as DNA: TGTGCCAGCAGCCCTATAAGGCGGGACGGGGAAAAACTGTTTTTT. Protein sequence: CASSPIRRDGEKLFF. The full variable domain, rest sourced from reference TRBV11-2 and TRBJ1-4, is EAGVAQSPRYKIIEKRQSVAFWCNPISGHATLYWYQQILGQGPKLLIQFQNNGVVDDSQLPKDRFSAERLKGVDSTLKIQPAKLEDSAVYLCASSPIRRDGEKLFFGSGTQLSVL.

The rearrangement links TRBV6-2 or TRBV6-3 to TRBJ2-7; no clear D gene. Trimming removed 0 bases at V and 10 bases at J, with 13 bases between. Germline-derived CDR1 and CDR2 are MNHEY and SVGEGT. CDR3 length: 13 residues. CDR3 residues: CASSYSIETTQYF. As DNA, the CDR3 is TGTGCCAGCAGTTACTCAATCGAGACAACCCAGTACTTC.

The chain couples TRBV7-2 to TRBJ2-7; 9 bases fit TRBD1. Matching the DNA end better, TRBJ2-5 makes the J call doubtful. Looked up from germline, CDR1 is SGHTA and CDR2 is FQGNSA. The CDR3 totals 18 residues. This chain's CDR3 is CASSLEVVGTGWGETQYF. CDR3 DNA: TGTGCCAGCAGCTTAGAAGTCGTCGGGACAGGGTGGGGAGAGACCCAGTACTTC.

V is TRBV7-3 and J is TRBJ2-1, with TRBD2 matching over 12 bases. Germline-derived CDR1 and CDR2 are SGHTA and FQGTGA. V was pared by 4 bases and J by 4 bases, with 5 bases of the junction left unmatched. CDR3 length: 16 amino acids. The CDR3 spells CASSSGLAGLYNEQFF. The CDR3 DNA sequence: TGTGCCAGCAGCTCAGGACTAGCGGGGTTGTACAATGAGCAGTTCTTC.

The chain recombines TRBV6-2 or TRBV6-3 with TRBJ2-1; 9 nucleotides agree with TRBD1. The CDR3 is 13 amino acids. The germline V gene encodes CDR1 MNHEY and CDR2 SVGEGT. V shed 6 bases and J 9 bases; nucleotides not matched to a gene: 6. CDR3 protein: CASRATGGGEQFF. Written as DNA, the CDR3 is TGTGCCAGCAGAGCGACAGGGGGAGGTGAGCAGTTCTTC.

This chain connects TRBV7-9 to TRBJ1-1, with D possibly matching TRBD1 (6 bases). Trimming shortened V by 0 bases and J by 1 base, and 9 bases separated the two germline ends. CDR3 length equals 15 residues. The germline CDR1 and CDR2 sequences are SEHNR and FQNEAQ (reference sequence). The CDR3 nucleotides are TGTGCCAGCAGCTTAGCAGCGACAGGGAACACTGAAGCTTTCTTT. This codes for CASSLAATGNTEAFF.

The rearrangement uses TRBV7-2 and TRBJ2-1; no clear D gene. The CDR3 consists of 16 residues. V was trimmed by 0 bases and J by 4 bases, leaving 13 bases between them. CDR1 is SGHTA, CDR2 FQGNSA, per germline. The chain's CDR3 is CASSLAIGLGYNEQFF. Here the CDR3 DNA reads TGTGCCAGCAGCTTAGCAATAGGCCTCGGATACAATGAGCAGTTCTTC.

The J gene is TRBJ1-5, the V gene TRBV9; D gene uncertain. Trimming removed 7 bases from V and 0 bases from J, with 14 bases in between. The CDR3 is 15 residues long. Germline lookup yields CDR1 SGDLS and CDR2 YYNGEE. For the CDR3, the DNA is TGTGCCAGCGCAGCCGGGTCGAATAGCAATCAGCCCCAGCATTTT. Translation: CASAAGSNSNQPQHF. The whole variable domain, remainder taken from reference TRBV9 and TRBJ1-5, is DSGVTQTPKHLITATGQRVTLRCSPRSGDLSVYWYQQSLDQGLQFLIQYYNGEERAKGNILERFSAQQFPDLHSELNLSSLELGDSALYFCASAAGSNSNQPQHFGDGTRLSIL.

Remarks on this clonotype: Sequence at one end of the junction differs from germline and may be a read error. The CDR3 is CACSLRVSNYNEQFF. In nucleotides, the CDR3 is TGTGCCTGCAGCTTGAGAGTGAGTAACTACAATGAGCAGTTCTTC. V is TRBV11-3 and J is TRBJ2-1, with unresolved D. Germline V gene sequence: CDR1 SGHNT, CDR2 YENEEA. This CDR3 contains 15 residues.

The chain couples TRBV20-1 to TRBJ1-2; D not resolved. V lost 4 bases and J 4 bases, leaving 4 bases between the germline ends. Per the germline V gene, CDR1 is DFQATT and CDR2 is SNEGSKA (reference sequence). There are 10 residues in the CDR3. The CDR3 sequence: CSAKAYGYTF. CDR3 in DNA: TGCAGTGCTAAGGCCTATGGCTACACCTTC.